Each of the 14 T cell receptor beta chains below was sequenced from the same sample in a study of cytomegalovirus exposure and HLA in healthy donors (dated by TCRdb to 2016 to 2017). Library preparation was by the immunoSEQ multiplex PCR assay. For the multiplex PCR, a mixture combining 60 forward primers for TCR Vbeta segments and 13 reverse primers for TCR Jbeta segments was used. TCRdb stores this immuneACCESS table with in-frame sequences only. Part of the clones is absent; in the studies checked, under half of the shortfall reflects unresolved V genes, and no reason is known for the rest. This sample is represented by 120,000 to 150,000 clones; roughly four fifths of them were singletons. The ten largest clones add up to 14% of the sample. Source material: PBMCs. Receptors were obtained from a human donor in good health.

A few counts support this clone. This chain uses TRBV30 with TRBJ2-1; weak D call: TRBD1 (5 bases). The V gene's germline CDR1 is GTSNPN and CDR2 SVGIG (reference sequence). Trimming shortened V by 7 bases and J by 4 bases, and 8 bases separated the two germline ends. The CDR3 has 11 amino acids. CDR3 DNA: TGTGCCTTGACAGATTACAATGAGCAGTTCTTC. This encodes CALTDYNEQFF.

CDR3 coding DNA: TGCAGCGTTGAGGGCGGGACTAGCGGGAGAAAGGGCTACGAGCAGTACTTC. It yields the protein CSVEGGTSGRKGYEQYF. V and J are TRBV29-1 and TRBJ2-7; TRBD2 matches 14 bases. V dropped 3 bases and J dropped 3; count of bases not matched to a gene: 10. CDR3 length: 17 amino acids. Germline lookup yields CDR1 SQVTM and CDR2 ANQGSEA.

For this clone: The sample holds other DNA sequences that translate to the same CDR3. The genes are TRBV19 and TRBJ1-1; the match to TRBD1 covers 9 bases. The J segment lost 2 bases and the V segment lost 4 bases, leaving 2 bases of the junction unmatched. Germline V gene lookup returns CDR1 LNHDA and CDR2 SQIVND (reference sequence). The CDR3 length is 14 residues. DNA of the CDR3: TGTGCCAGTAGTAGGGACAGGGAAAACACTGAAGCTTTCTTT. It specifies CASSRDRENTEAFF.

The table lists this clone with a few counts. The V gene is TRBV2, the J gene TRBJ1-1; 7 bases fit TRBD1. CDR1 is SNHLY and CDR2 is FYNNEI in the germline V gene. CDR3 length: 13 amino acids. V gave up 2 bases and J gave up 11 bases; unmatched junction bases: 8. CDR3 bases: TGTGCCAGCAGTGAAAACAGGGGCAGCGCGGCTTTCTTT. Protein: CASSENRGSAAFF.

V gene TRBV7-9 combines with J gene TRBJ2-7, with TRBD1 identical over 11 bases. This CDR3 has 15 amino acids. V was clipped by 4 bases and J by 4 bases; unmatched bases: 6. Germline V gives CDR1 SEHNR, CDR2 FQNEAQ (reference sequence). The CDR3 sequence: CASSSTRDRGYEQYF. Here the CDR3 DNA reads TGTGCCAGCAGCTCCACCCGGGACAGGGGGTACGAGCAGTACTTC.

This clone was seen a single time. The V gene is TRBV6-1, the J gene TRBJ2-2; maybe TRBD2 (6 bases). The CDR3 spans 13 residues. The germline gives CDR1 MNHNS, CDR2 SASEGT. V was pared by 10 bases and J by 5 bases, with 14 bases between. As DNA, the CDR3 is TGTGCCAACAAGGATCTAGCGACCGGGGAGCTGTTTTTT. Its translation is CANKDLATGELFF.

The CDR3 loop is CASSEFGGYQPQHF. The DNA for the CDR3 is TGTGCCAGCAGTGAATTTGGCGGGTATCAGCCCCAGCATTTT. This sequence joins TRBV2 and TRBJ1-5, with no clear D. The CDR3 spans 14 residues. Per germline, CDR1 SNHLY and CDR2 FYNNEI. V lost 2 bases and J 5 bases, leaving 10 bases between the germline ends.

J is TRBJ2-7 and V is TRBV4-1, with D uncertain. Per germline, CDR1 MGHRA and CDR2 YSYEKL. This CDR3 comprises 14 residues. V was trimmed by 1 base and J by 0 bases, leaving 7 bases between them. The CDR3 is CASSQGPFSYEQYF. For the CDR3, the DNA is TGCGCCAGCAGCCAAGGTCCGTTCTCCTACGAGCAGTACTTC.

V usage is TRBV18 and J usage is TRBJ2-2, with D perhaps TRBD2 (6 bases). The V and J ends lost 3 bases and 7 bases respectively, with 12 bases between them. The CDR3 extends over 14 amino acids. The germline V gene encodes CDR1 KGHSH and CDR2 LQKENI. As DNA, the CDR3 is TGTGCCAGCTCACCTCCTAGCGTGGGCGGGGAGCTGTTTTTT. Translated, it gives CASSPPSVGGELFF. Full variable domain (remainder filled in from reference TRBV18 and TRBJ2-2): NAGVMQNPRHLVRRRGQEARLRCSPMKGHSHVYWYRQLPEEGLKFMVYLQKENIIDESGMPKERFSAEFPKEGPSILRIQQVVRGDSAAYFCASSPPSVGGELFFGEGSRLTVL.

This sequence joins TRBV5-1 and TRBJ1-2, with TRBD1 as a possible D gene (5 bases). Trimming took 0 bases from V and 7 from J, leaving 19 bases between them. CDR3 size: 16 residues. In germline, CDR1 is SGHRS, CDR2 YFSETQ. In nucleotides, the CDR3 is TGCGCCAGCAGCTTGGATCCGGGACCTCAGGGAGGTGGCTACACCTTC. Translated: CASSLDPGPQGGGYTF.

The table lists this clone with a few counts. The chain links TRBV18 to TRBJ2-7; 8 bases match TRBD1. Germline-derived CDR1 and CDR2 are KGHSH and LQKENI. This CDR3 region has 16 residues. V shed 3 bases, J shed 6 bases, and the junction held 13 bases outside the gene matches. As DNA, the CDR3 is TGTGCCAGCTCACCCACTACTCCAGGGGGCGCGTGCGAGCAGTACTTC. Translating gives CASSPTTPGGACEQYF.

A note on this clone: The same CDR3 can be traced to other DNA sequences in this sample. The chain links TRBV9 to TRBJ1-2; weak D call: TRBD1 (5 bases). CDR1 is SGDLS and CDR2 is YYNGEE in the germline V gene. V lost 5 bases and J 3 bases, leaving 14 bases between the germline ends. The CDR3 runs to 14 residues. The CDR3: CASSVGGGDYGYTF. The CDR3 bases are TGTGCCAGCAGTGTGGGGGGGGGAGACTATGGCTACACCTTC.

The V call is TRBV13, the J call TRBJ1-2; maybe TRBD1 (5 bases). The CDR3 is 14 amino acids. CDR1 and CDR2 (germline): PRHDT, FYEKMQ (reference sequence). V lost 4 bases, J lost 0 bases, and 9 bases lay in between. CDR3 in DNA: TGTGCCAGCAGCTCGGACATAACTAACTATGGCTACACCTTC. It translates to CASSSDITNYGYTF.

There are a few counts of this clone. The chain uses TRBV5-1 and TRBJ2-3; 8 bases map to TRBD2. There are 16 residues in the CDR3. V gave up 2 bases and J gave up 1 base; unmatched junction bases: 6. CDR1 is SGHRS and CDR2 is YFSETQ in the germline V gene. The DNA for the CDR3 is TGCGCCAGCAGCTTTTTCGGGGGGGGTGGCACAGATACGCAGTATTTT. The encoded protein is CASSFFGGGGTDTQYF.